This TCR beta chain was sequenced in a study of blood T cell repertoires in COVID-19. About the study: The samples span acute and convalescent COVID-19 from the United States, Italy and Spain. T cells, B-cell-depleted T cells, or PBMCs provided the cDNA or gDNA that served as material.

The CDR3 is 13 amino acids. With 5 bases removed from V and 4 bases from J, the gap between germline ends came to 9 bases. CDR1 MDHEN and CDR2 SYDVKM come from the germline V gene. Original analysis: Reference gene primer amplification gave estimated nucleated cell counts. Method: immunoSEQ multiplex PCR; TCRdb's copy keeps in-frame clones and lacks some. That table is the source of V, J and clone size, and D and trimming were worked out from the DNA. The sample gives some 700,000 clones, 75% to 90% of which show up once; roughly 0.25% is in the top ten. The chain is built from TRBV28 and TRBJ2-4; tentatively, D is TRBD2 (5 bases). This TCR came from a woman aged 18-29 years with acute or convalescent COVID-19. Sequencing was carried out using peripheral blood. For the CDR3, the DNA is TGTGCCAGCAGTACTAGGCTAAAAAACATTCAGTACTTC. Protein product: CASSTRLKNIQYF.